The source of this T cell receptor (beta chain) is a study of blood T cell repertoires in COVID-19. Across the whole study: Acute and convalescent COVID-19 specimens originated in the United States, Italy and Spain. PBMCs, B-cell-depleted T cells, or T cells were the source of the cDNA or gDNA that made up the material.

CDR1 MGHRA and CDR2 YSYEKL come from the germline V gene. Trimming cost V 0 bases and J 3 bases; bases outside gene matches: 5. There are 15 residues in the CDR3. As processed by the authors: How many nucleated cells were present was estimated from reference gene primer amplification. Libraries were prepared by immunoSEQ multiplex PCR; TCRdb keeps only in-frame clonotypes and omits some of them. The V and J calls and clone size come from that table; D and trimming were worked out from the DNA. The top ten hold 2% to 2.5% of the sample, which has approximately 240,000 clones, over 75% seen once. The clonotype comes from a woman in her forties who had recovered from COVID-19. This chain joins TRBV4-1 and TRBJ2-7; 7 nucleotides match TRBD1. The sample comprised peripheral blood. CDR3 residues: CASSQDFRDSYEQYF. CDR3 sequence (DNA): TGCGCCAGCAGCCAAGATTTTCGGGACAGCTACGAGCAGTACTTC.